This T cell receptor beta chain came from a study of graft-versus-host responses after intestinal transplantation (TCRdb year 2021). Regarding the research as a whole: The transplants that recipients got were multivisceral, liver-intestinal, or isolated intestinal. Donor T cell macrochimerism was defined as a peak of at least 4% donor T cells among recipient peripheral blood mononuclear cells. Every recipient was given anti-thymocyte globulin induction, then maintenance tacrolimus and steroids for around three years. The cohort enrolled about two dozen intestinal transplant recipients, one of whom was a retransplant, and a few patients without pretransplant specimens were excluded. Samples from a few later patients were sequenced in-house on an Illumina MiSeq with MiXCR processing rather than by the commercial service. After intestinal transplantation, graft-versus-host and host-versus-graft alloreactive T cell clones in the graft, circulation and bone marrow were tracked using bulk TCR-beta CDR3 sequencing. Alloreactive clones were identified by sequencing pre-transplant mixed lymphocyte reaction products and comparing them with unstimulated pre-transplant donor and recipient T cells. Results the study describes overall, beyond this receptor: Patients with donor T cell macrochimerism had high GvH to HvG T cell clonal ratios in their allografts. Early after transplant, peak levels of circulating GvH clones were associated with declines in HvG clones. The relatively low number and heterogeneity of intestinal transplant patients limited the conclusions. GvH clones were detected in recipient bone marrow, and some appeared earlier in ileal mucosa or blood, consistent with an intestinal mucosal origin.

The sample's time point label, in plain terms: cells obtained before transplantation from donor or recipient. In mixed lymphocyte reactions, about 200,000 CFSE-labeled pre-transplant responders were plated with about 200,000 irradiated violet-dye-labeled stimulators and cultured for around six days. After the mixed lymphocyte reaction, proliferating CD3+CD4+CFSE-low and CD3+CD8+CFSE-low responder cells were FACS-sorted on a BD Influx sorter. Cut back by 0 bases and 3 bases, the V and J ends lie 9 bases apart. The CDR1 and CDR2 encoded by the germline V gene (reference sequence) are MNHNY and SVGAGI. Inclusive of the bounding cysteine and phenylalanine, the CDR3 is 14 residues long. The DNA shown is the 42-base CDR3, in frame from base 1. The protocol used for the library was the immunoSEQ multiplex PCR assay. In most patients, genomic DNA was isolated using the Qiagen DNeasy Blood and Tissue Kit and sent frozen to Adaptive Biotechnologies for TCR sequencing. Adaptive Biotechnologies carried out high-throughput TCR-beta CDR3 sequencing of genomic DNA for most patients. Turning to the authors' computational methods: Adaptive's ImmunoSEQ software was the source of the TCR sequencing data for approximately 18 patients, while a few other patients were processed with MiXCR and VDJtools. To correct CD4 versus CD8 sorting errors, any sequence found in both subsets at a frequency ratio below 5:1 was removed. CDR3 nucleotide sequences shared between donor and recipient were removed because their origin could not be assigned. At least 2-fold expansion over unstimulated cells and a minimum CFSE-low frequency of 0.002% (template counts) or 0.001% (read counts) were required for clones to be classified as alloreactive. Clones detected in sequenced pre-transplant spleen, lymph node, or MLR CFSE-low populations of the donor or recipient were defined as mappable. The cumulative frequency of alloreactive clones was calculated as a percentage of all sequences, weighted by copy number. The table was pulled from immuneACCESS by TCRdb, which kept in-frame rearrangements only. Such tables lose some clones; where checked, under half of the loss comes from unresolved V genes, and the rest has no known cause. For V, J and clone size, that table is used; D and trimming come from the DNA. The sample table records about 24,000 clones; around two fifths of these occur just once. Less than 0.75% of the sample comes from the top ten.

The sample holds a few counts of this clone. The sample holds no much larger clone one base away, and base qualities are not on file. This chain is built from TRBV6-6 and TRBJ2-7; TRBD1 is possibly the D segment (5 matching bases). The source material was alloreactive CD4+ T cells from a mixed lymphocyte reaction culture, sampled before intestinal transplant. The meaning of the sample's cell subset or site label: CFSE-low proliferating T cells sorted from approximately 6-day pre-transplant mixed lymphocyte reaction (GvH or HvG direction). The receptor's source is a human patient who received an intestinal transplant. The CDR3 is CASSYSGVSYEQYF. The DNA is as follows: TGTGCCAGCAGTTACTCAGGGGTTAGCTACGAGCAGTACTTC.